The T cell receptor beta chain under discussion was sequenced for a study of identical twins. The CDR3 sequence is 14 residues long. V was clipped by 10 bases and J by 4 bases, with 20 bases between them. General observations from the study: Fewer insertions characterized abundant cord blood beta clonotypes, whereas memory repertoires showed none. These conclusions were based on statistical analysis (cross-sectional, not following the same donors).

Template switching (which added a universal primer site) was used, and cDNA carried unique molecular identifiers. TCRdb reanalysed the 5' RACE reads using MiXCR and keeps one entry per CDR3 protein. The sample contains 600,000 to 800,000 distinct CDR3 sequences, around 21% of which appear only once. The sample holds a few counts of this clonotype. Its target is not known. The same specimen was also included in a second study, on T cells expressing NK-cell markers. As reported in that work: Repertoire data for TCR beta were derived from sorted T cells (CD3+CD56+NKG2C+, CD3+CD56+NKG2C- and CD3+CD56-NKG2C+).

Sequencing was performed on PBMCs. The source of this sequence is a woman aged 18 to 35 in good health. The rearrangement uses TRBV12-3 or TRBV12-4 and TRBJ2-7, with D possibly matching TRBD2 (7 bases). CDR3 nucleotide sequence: TGTGCCACCGCCAAGGGGGGGAATCTTTACGAGCAGTACTTC. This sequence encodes CATAKGGNLYEQYF.